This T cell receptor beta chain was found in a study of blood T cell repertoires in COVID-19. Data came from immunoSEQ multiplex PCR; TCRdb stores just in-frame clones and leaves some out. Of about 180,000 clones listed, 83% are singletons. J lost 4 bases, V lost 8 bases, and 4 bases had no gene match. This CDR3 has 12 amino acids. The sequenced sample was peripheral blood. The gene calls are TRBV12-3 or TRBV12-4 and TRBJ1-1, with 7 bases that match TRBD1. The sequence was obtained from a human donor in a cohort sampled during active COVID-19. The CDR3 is CASQGGPTEAFF. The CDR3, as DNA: TGTGCCAGCCAGGGGGGCCCCACTGAAGCTTTCTTT.